Listed here are 6 T cell receptor delta chains from one sample, sequenced in a study of Vγ9Vδ2 T cells in congenital toxoplasmosis. TRGC- and TRDC-specific primers primed one-tube template-switch reverse transcription to make cDNA. Both the TRGC1 and TRGC2 constant genes were targeted by the TRGC primer. TCRdb reanalyzed the reads using CATT. Altogether about 490 delta-chain clones are present, roughly 3.6% being singletons, with the ten largest covering over 30%. Sequenced sample: gamma-delta T cells from blood. The receptors were gathered from a child younger than 10 born to a mother with Toxoplasma gondii infection during pregnancy, either congenitally infected or uninfected (not recorded which).

This clone was seen a few times. A far larger clone is off by one base, so a read error is likely. Other nucleotide sequences from this sample produce the same CDR3. The gene calls are TRDV1 and TRDJ1; 8 nucleotides align to TRDD3. Germline CDR1 and CDR2: TSWWSYY and QGS. V was pared by 2 bases and J by 0 bases, with 11 bases of the junction left unmatched. This CDR3 contains 18 residues. The CDR3 sequence: CALGETRLGDPYTDKLIF. CDR3 coding DNA: TGTGCTCTTGGGGAAACCAGATTGGGGGATCCGTACACCGATAAACTCATCTTT.

In this sample, this clone turned up a few times. A far larger clone is a single base away, which makes a read error likely. Additional DNA sequences in this sample encode the identical CDR3. The V and J genes are TRAV29/DV5 and TRDJ1; 11 nucleotides agree with TRDD3. Trimming took 5 bases from V and 2 from J; bases not matched to a gene: 20. CDR1 is NSMFDY and CDR2 is ISSIKDK in the germline V gene. The CDR3 is 19 amino acids. CDR3 in DNA: TGTGCAGCGAGGCACCCCCTACGACTGGGGGATATGGGGACCGATAAACTCATCTTT. Residues: CAARHPLRLGDMGTDKLIF.

The chain has TRDV2 and TRDJ3; no clear D. As TCRdb names no J gene, one was assigned here on the basis of a DNA match to germline. V was trimmed by 3 bases and J by 0 bases, leaving 14 bases between them. Germline CDR1 and CDR2: GEAIGNYY and EKD. This CDR3 region has 18 residues. The CDR3 loop reads CACDPIITLSWDTRQMFF. CDR3 DNA: TGTGCCTGTGACCCGATTATAACCCTCTCCTGGGACACCCGACAGATGTTTTTC.

There are a few counts of this clone. This likely traces to a read error, being one base from a far larger clone. The same CDR3 can be traced to other DNA sequences in this sample. The chain has TRDV1 and TRDJ1, with D unresolved. Germline loops: CDR1 TSWWSYY, CDR2 QGS. This CDR3 is 19 amino acids long. CDR3 sequence: CALGETSDRTNPDTDKLIF. The CDR3 DNA sequence: TGTGCTCTTGGGGAAACCTCCGACCGAACGAACCCTGACACCGATAAGCTCATCTTT.

This clone was detected a few times. A read error likely explains why the TCRdb protein, taken from a much larger clone, differs from this DNA's translation at residue 17; the protein shown is translated from the DNA. This chain joins TRDV1 and TRDJ1, with a possible D match to TRDD2 (7 bases). The CDR3 totals 26 residues. V shed 0 bases and J shed 3 bases, with 44 bases lying between them. Per germline, CDR1 TSWWSYY and CDR2 QGS. This CDR3 is CALGELSPPFPTTTSGGKRPSDKLIF. DNA of the CDR3: TGTGCTCTTGGGGAACTTTCCCCCCCTTTTCCTACTACTACCTCGGGGGGGAAGAGGCCGTCCGATAAACTCATCTTT.

Remarks on this clone: Translating this DNA gives a protein that differs at residues 3 and 11 from the TCRdb one, which belongs to a much larger clone; a read error is likely, and the protein shown is this translation. The chain combines TRDV3 with TRDJ1, with D perhaps matching TRDD2 (6 bases). TCRdb gives no J gene; it was assigned here by matching the DNA to germline. The CDR3 is 18 amino acids. Germline lookup yields CDR1 TVYSNPD and CDR2 GDNSRS (reference sequence). The V end lost 5 bases, the J end lost 0 bases, and 28 bases lay between the germline ends. The CDR3 coding sequence is TGTGCCATGAGACCTTCCAAACCCACTGGACTCTACACCGATAAACTCATCTTT. Amino acids: CAMRPSKPTGLYTDKLIF.